The 8 T cell receptor beta chains reported below all come from one sample, sequenced in a study of CD8+ T cells in alopecia areata. Reverse transcribed after extraction, RNA yielded cDNA as the sequencing template. Data came from immunoSEQ multiplex PCR; TCRdb stores just in-frame clones and leaves some out. The sample shows tens of thousands of clones, just under 95% of them seen only once. Treatment noted: oral pan-JAK inhibitor, 5-10 mg twice daily. The source was CD8+ T cells sorted from blood, collected at week 24, from a patient treated with tofacitinib. The receptors were sampled from a human donor with alopecia areata.

The chain couples TRBV28 to TRBJ2-5; D gene uncertain. CDR1 is MDHEN and CDR2 is SYDVKM in the germline V gene. Deletions cut 2 bases from V and 1 base from J, with 5 bases between. The CDR3 runs 13 residues. The CDR3 spells CASSLRIQETQYF. In DNA form, the CDR3 reads TGTGCCAGCAGTTTACGGATCCAAGAGACCCAGTACTTC.

This chain connects TRBV27 to TRBJ2-2; TRBD2 agrees at 9 bases. Trimming at V came to 7 bases and at J to 6 bases, leaving 15 bases not matched to a gene. The length of the CDR3 is 17 residues. Germline CDR1 and CDR2: MNHEY and SMNVEV (reference sequence). In DNA form, the CDR3 reads TGTGCCAGCAAGCGAGGATTGCCTGGCGGGGGGGCCGGGGAGCTGTTTTTT. This encodes CASKRGLPGGGAGELFF.

J is TRBJ2-2 and V is TRBV4-1; 9 nucleotides align to TRBD1. This CDR3 contains 17 residues. The V gene's germline CDR1 is MGHRA and CDR2 YSYEKL. The ends lost 2 bases at V and 2 bases at J; junction bases unmatched: 6. The CDR3: CASSQKTGGLNTGELFF. The CDR3 DNA reads TGCGCCAGCAGCCAAAAAACAGGGGGCCTTAACACCGGGGAGCTGTTTTTT.

The V and J genes are TRBV29-1 and TRBJ2-1; 10 nucleotides agree with TRBD1. The J segment lost 5 bases and the V segment lost 6 bases, leaving 4 bases of the junction unmatched. CDR3 size: 13 residues. Germline CDR1 SQVTM, CDR2 ANQGSEA. The CDR3 region is CSVGTGEDNEQFF. The CDR3, as DNA: TGCAGCGTAGGGACAGGGGAAGACAATGAGCAGTTCTTC.

The chain links TRBV27 to TRBJ2-1, with 12 bases matching TRBD2. Germline CDR1 and CDR2: MNHEY and SMNVEV (reference sequence). The CDR3 length is 14 residues. V shed 3 bases, J shed 9 bases, and the junction held 3 bases outside the gene matches. CDR3 sequence reads: CASSFSLAGGEQFF. In DNA form, the CDR3 reads TGTGCCAGCAGTTTTTCACTAGCGGGGGGTGAGCAGTTCTTC.

This rearrangement joins TRBV7-3 to TRBJ2-7; perhaps TRBD2 as D (6 bases). V dropped 1 base and J dropped 3 bases, with 13 bases sitting between them. CDR1 is SGHTA and CDR2 is FQGTGA in the germline V gene. The CDR3 covers 15 residues. The CDR3 loop reads CASSLSGTANYEQYF. The CDR3 coding sequence is TGTGCCAGCAGCTTAAGCGGGACGGCCAACTACGAGCAGTACTTC.

The chain recombines TRBV6-4 with TRBJ1-1; TRBD1 is a possible D gene (5 bases). The CDR3 loop spans 13 amino acids. The V gene's germline CDR1 is MRHNA and CDR2 SNTAGT. Trimming took off 2 bases at V and 2 bases at J, with 6 bases between the two ends. The CDR3 region has the DNA TGTGCCAGCAGTGACCGGGACAACACTGAAGCTTTCTTT. Encoded protein: CASSDRDNTEAFF.

The chain combines TRBV15 with TRBJ2-5, with D possibly matching TRBD2 (6 bases). Matching the DNA end better, TRBJ2-7 makes the J call doubtful. The CDR3 sequence is 16 residues long. Germline values: CDR1 LNHNV, CDR2 YYDKDF (reference sequence). The CDR3 spells CATSRLGRGTVYEQYF. CDR3 sequence (DNA): TGTGCCACCAGCAGACTAGGACGCGGGACCGTCTACGAGCAGTACTTC.